This TCR beta chain was captured in a study of blood T cell repertoires in COVID-19. This CDR3 has 14 amino acids. The V segment lost 6 bases and the J segment 1 base; nucleotides outside the gene matches: 6. From germline, CDR1 is MNHEY and CDR2 SVGAGI. Assay: immunoSEQ multiplex PCR; the TCRdb copy retains only in-frame clones and omits some. The sample shows tens of thousands of clones, 65% to 80% of them seen only once. The chain uses TRBV6-5 and TRBJ2-7, with 7 bases fitting TRBD1. The TCR sequence derives from a human donor in a cohort sampled during active COVID-19. Sample: peripheral blood. The CDR3 coding sequence is TGTGCCAGCAGAGACAGGGTCTGGTCCTACGAGCAGTACTTC. It encodes CASRDRVWSYEQYF.